This passage covers 26 T cell receptor beta chains from one sample sequenced in a study of CD8+CD57+ T cells in acquired aplastic anemia. The template used for profiling TCR beta VDJ and CDR3 was genomic DNA. MiXCR, applied by TCRdb to the reads, yields one record per CDR3 protein. The sample records hundreds of thousands of distinct CDR3 sequences, 82% being singletons. Patients chosen for sequencing had shown CD8+CD57+ cell expansion by flow cytometry. Sequences were obtained from sorted CD4+, CD8+, or CD8+CD57+ T cells (not recorded which) from PBMCs. These receptor sequences come from a human donor with aplastic anemia.

The rearrangement joins TRBV14 to TRBJ2-7, with 9 bases that match TRBD2. In germline, CDR1 is SGHDN, CDR2 FVKESK. The junction had 16 bases not matched to a gene; V was cut back by 5 bases and J by 2 bases. The CDR3 is made up of 18 amino acids. DNA for the CDR3: TGTGCCAGCAGCTTAGCGGGAGACGATACCGGGGTGCCCTACGAGCAGTACGTC. Its translation: CASSLAGDDTGVPYEQYV.

The V call is TRBV5-4, the J call TRBJ2-6; maybe TRBD2 (6 bases). The germline V and J ends were trimmed by 4 bases and 0 bases, with 14 bases remaining between them. Looked up from germline, CDR1 is SGHNT and CDR2 is YYREEE (reference sequence). The CDR3 is made up of 17 amino acids. The chain's CDR3 is CASSLASVPSGANVLTF. The CDR3 bases are TGTGCCAGCAGCCTTGCTAGCGTCCCCTCTGGGGCCAACGTCCTGACTTTC. Using reference TRBV5-4 and TRBJ2-6 for the parts outside the CDR3, the full variable domain is ETGVTQSPTHLIKTRGQQVTLRCSSQSGHNTVSWYQQALGQGPQFIFQYYREEENGRGNFPPRFSGLQFPNYSSELNVNALELDDSALYLCASSLASVPSGANVLTFGAGSRLTVL.

In regard to this clonotype: This CDR3 fails to terminate in the conserved phenylalanine or tryptophan, so it likely reflects a read error. The limits of the CDR3 on the DNA are not certain, so only TCRdb's listed CDR3 is given. V is TRBV7-9 and J is TRBJ2-3; the D call in the table, TRBD1, was not verified against the DNA. The CDR3 is 13 amino acids long, termini counted. The germline gives CDR1 SEHNR, CDR2 FQNEAQ (reference sequence). The CDR3 sequence: CASSLGVTGNTES.

This chain uses TRBV2 with TRBJ2-7; 9 nucleotides agree with TRBD2. This CDR3 comprises 14 residues. Germline trimming cut 8 bases from V and 9 bases from J; bases unmatched to any gene: 14. The germline V gene has CDR1 SNHLY and CDR2 FYNNEI. CDR3 nucleotides: TGTGCCAGCGGCTTAGCGGGAGCACCCAATACGCAGTACGTC. Protein product: CASGLAGAPNTQYV.

V and J are TRBV15 and TRBJ2-1; possible D gene TRBD1, 5 bases. The DNA end favors TRBJ2-5, so the J call may be wrong. This CDR3 is built from 14 residues. Germline values: CDR1 LNHNV, CDR2 YYDKDF (reference sequence). CDR3 sequence (DNA): TGTGCCACCAGCGAAGGCAGCGAGCAAGGGGACCAGTACTTC. Translation gives CATSEGSEQGDQYF.

The chain employs TRBV10-3 and TRBJ2-5, with TRBD1 matching 7 bases. V dropped 6 bases and J dropped 9; count of bases not matched to a gene: 16. Germline V gives CDR1 ENHRY, CDR2 SYGVKD. The CDR3 is made up of 15 amino acids. The CDR3 nucleotides read TGTGCCATCAGCCAGGGGGACCTTAACAATCAGCCCCAGTACTTC. This gives the protein CAISQGDLNNQPQYF.

Turning to this clonotype: The conserved final phenylalanine or tryptophan is absent from the CDR3, which likely points to a read error. Because the CDR3's place on the DNA is in doubt, the DNA is left out and the CDR3 is given as listed by TCRdb. This sequence joins TRBV9 and TRBJ1-6. The V gene's germline CDR1 is SGDLS and CDR2 YYNGEE. The CDR3 is 13 residues long, ends included. The chain's CDR3 is CASGPARHIQYFV.

Notes on this clonotype: At one of its ends the junction is not consistent with the germline gene, which may arise from a read error. The V and J genes are TRBV7-4 and TRBJ2-3; maybe TRBD2 (6 bases). CDR3 length: 14 residues. Germline V gene lookup returns CDR1 SGHVT and CDR2 SQSDAQ. The CDR3 region has the DNA TGTGCCAGCAGCTTTGCCGGCCGTCGGGACTCCCGCTACTTT. It translates to CASSFAGRRDSRYF.

The V call is TRBV29-1, the J call TRBJ2-1; unclear D gene. The CDR3 covers 13 residues. CDR1 is SQVTM and CDR2 is ANQGSEA in the germline V gene. V lost 1 base to trimming and J lost 2 bases, with 6 bases between them. CDR3 amino acids: CSVEVETYNEQFF. The CDR3 DNA sequence: TGCAGCGTTGAAGTGGAAACCTACAATGAGCAGTTCTTC.

The genes are TRBV7-8 and TRBJ1-1, with D perhaps matching TRBD1 (5 bases). The V gene's germline CDR1 is SGHVS and CDR2 FQNEAQ. V lost 1 base, J lost 13 bases, and 22 bases lay in between. The CDR3 loop spans 15 amino acids. The CDR3 sequence: CASSLDLGPDTQDFF. The CDR3, as DNA: TGTGCCAGCAGCTTAGATCTGGGACCCGATACTCAGGATTTCTTT.

This chain connects TRBV7-2 to TRBJ2-3; D is perhaps TRBD1 or TRBD2 (5 bases each). Gene TRBJ2-7 matches the end of the DNA better, so the J call may be wrong. Germline CDR1 is SGHTA and CDR2 is FQGNSA. The CDR3 runs to 13 residues. CDR3 sequence (DNA): TGTGCCAGCAGCTTTACTCCGCTCGGGGCGCAGTACTTC. This sequence encodes CASSFTPLGAQYF.

DNA of the CDR3: TGCAGTGCTGTACAGGGAGTGAACACTGAAGCTTTCTTT. Translating it yields CSAVQGVNTEAFF. V is TRBV20-1 and J is TRBJ1-1; the D gene is possibly TRBD1 (6 bases). The CDR3 is made up of 13 amino acids. V shed 5 bases and J shed 0 bases, with 10 bases lying between them. From germline, CDR1 is DFQATT and CDR2 SNEGSKA (reference sequence).

The V and J genes are TRBV19 and TRBJ1-4; TRBD1 matches 9 bases. The V segment lost 5 bases and the J segment 8 bases; nucleotides outside the gene matches: 3. CDR3 size: 13 residues. From germline, CDR1 is LNHDA and CDR2 SQIVND (reference sequence). The CDR3 loop is CASSSDRGEKLFF. The CDR3 DNA is TGTGCCAGTAGTTCGGACAGGGGAGAAAAACTGTTTTTT.

A note on this clonotype: Because it lacks the conserved phenylalanine or tryptophan at the end, this CDR3 is likely a read error. The DNA is left out, because the CDR3 cannot be placed on it with certainty; the CDR3 is given as TCRdb lists it. The gene calls are TRBV7-2 and TRBJ2-3; the table's D call, TRBD2, was not checked against the DNA. The length of the CDR3 is 13 amino acids, counting both ends. Germline V gene sequence: CDR1 SGHTA, CDR2 FQGNSA. The CDR3 reads CASSWGGGANYGY.

The chain is built from TRBV7-2 and TRBJ1-2; D uncertain. The CDR3 is 15 residues long. CDR1 SGHTA and CDR2 FQGNSA come from the germline V gene. Deletions cut 4 bases from V and 13 bases from J, with 25 bases between. The CDR3 loop reads CASSSGGRSNEGSTF. In DNA, the CDR3 is TGTGCCAGCAGCTCCGGCGGGCGGTCGAACGAAGGCAGCACCTTC.

A note on this clonotype: Relative to the germline gene, one junction end is altered; a read error may explain this. The J gene is TRBJ2-1, the V gene TRBV19, with a weak D call TRBD2 (5 bases). This CDR3 spans 15 amino acids. The V gene's germline CDR1 is LNHDA and CDR2 SQIVND (reference sequence). The CDR3 region has the DNA TGTGCCAGTAGTATTTCTTGGGGAGACTATCATCCCCAGTTTTTC. Protein: CASSISWGDYHPQFF.

The chain uses TRBV11-1 and TRBJ1-6, with unresolved D. Trimming took 1 base from V and 3 from J, leaving 16 bases between them. This CDR3 contains 18 residues. Germline V gene data show CDR1 as SGHAT and CDR2 as FQDESV (reference sequence). This chain's CDR3 is CASSLVPGEGGYNSPLHF. Here the CDR3 DNA reads TGTGCCAGCAGCTTAGTACCCGGGGAGGGCGGCTATAATTCACCCCTCCACTTT.

The V and J genes are TRBV7-6 and TRBJ2-3; the D gene could be TRBD1 or TRBD2 (5 bases each). With 3 bases removed from V and 9 bases from J, the gap between germline ends came to 16 bases. CDR1 is SGHVS, CDR2 FNYEAQ, per germline. The CDR3 totals 14 residues. CDR3: CASSLGRGPNTQYF. CDR3 sequence (DNA): TGTGCCAGCAGCTTGGGAAGGGGACCGAACACGCAGTATTTT. The variable domain in full, completed from reference TRBV7-6 and TRBJ2-3, reads GAGVSQSPRYKVTKRGQDVALRCDPISGHVSLYWYRQALGQGPEFLTYFNYEAQQDKSGLPNDRFSAERPEGSISTLTIQRTEQRDSAMYRCASSLGRGPNTQYFGPGTRLTVL.

The V gene is TRBV7-9, the J gene TRBJ1-2; no definite D call. CDR3 length: 15 amino acids. V shed 2 bases and J shed 7 bases, with 17 bases lying between them. CDR1 is SEHNR, CDR2 FQNEAQ, per germline (reference sequence). CDR3 sequence: CASSLTACAESGYTF. The CDR3 region has the DNA TGTGCCAGCAGCTTAACAGCGTGCGCCGAGTCTGGCTACACCTTC.

The J gene is TRBJ2-7, the V gene TRBV6-2 or TRBV6-3; 8 bases are shared with TRBD1. The ends lost 5 bases at V and 6 bases at J; junction bases unmatched: 15. This CDR3 has 16 amino acids. Germline V gives CDR1 MNHEY, CDR2 SVGEGT. CDR3 sequence: CASSVPGQANLAEQYV. CDR3 sequence (DNA): TGTGCCAGCAGTGTACCGGGACAGGCGAACCTGGCCGAGCAGTACGTC.

A word on this clonotype: The missing conserved phenylalanine or tryptophan at the end of this CDR3 makes a read error likely. The DNA is omitted, as the CDR3 cannot be located on it reliably, and the CDR3 follows TCRdb's listing. The genes are TRBV6-7 and TRBJ2-1; the table's D call, TRBD2, was not checked against the DNA. TRBV6-7 is an ORF, with its function uncertain. The CDR3 has 12 amino acids, counting both end residues. The chain's CDR3 is CASTGTSGGATA.

This clonotype appeared once. One end of the junction does not line up with germline, which may come from a read error. In DNA, the CDR3 is TGTGCCAGCAGCTTAGCGGGAGGGACCTCCGCGGAGCAGTTTTTT. It is translated as CASSLAGGTSAEQFF. This rearrangement joins TRBV7-8 to TRBJ2-2; 7 positions match TRBD2. CDR3 length equals 15 residues. CDR1 and CDR2 (germline): SGHVS, FQNEAQ.

This chain links TRBV2 with TRBJ2-1; D call uncertain. Trimming left V 5 bases short and J 10 bases short, with 21 bases between. In germline, CDR1 is SNHLY, CDR2 FYNNEI. This CDR3 is built from 15 residues. CDR3 nucleotide sequence: TGTGCCAGCAGTACAGCAAGCGAAGCCTCCAACGAGCAGTTCTTC. Translated: CASSTASEASNEQFF.

Of note for this clonotype: The missing conserved phenylalanine or tryptophan at the end of this CDR3 makes a read error likely. Because the CDR3's place on the DNA is in doubt, the DNA is left out and the CDR3 is given as listed by TCRdb. The V gene is TRBV7-9, the J gene TRBJ2-3; the table's D call, TRBD2, was not checked against the DNA. Germline CDR1 is SEHNR and CDR2 is FQNEAQ (reference sequence). Termini included, the CDR3 measures 13 amino acids. The CDR3 loop is CASSFESSGTHDE.

A note on this clonotype: In this CDR3 the conserved last residue, phenylalanine or tryptophan, is missing, so a read error is likely. The limits of the CDR3 on the DNA are not certain, so only TCRdb's listed CDR3 is given. This chain uses TRBV7-8 with TRBJ2-7. Germline V gene data show CDR1 as SGHVS and CDR2 as FQNEAQ. The CDR3 is 13 residues long, counting both termini. The CDR3: CASSLLLSYEEYY.

The rearrangement joins TRBV7-2 to TRBJ2-3, with 7 bases that match TRBD2. The CDR3 sequence is 17 residues long. CDR1 and CDR2 (germline): SGHTA, FQGNSA. The V and J ends lost 9 bases and 8 bases, in that order; junction bases with no gene match: 23. The CDR3 nucleotides read TGTGCCAGTAGTTTTCATCCAGACGCGGGAGCGATAGCTACGCAGTATTTT. Its protein is CASSFHPDAGAIATQYF.